The 27 T cell receptor beta chains below all came from one sample that was sequenced in a study of blood T cells in healthy people across ages. The use of a sample-barcoded 5' primer and a J-beta primer mix characterized a second PCR of roughly 7 to 12 cycles. One entry per CDR3 protein results from TCRdb running MiXCR on the 5' RACE reads. Among 800,000 or so distinct CDR3 sequences listed, around 68% were seen once. Sequencing was performed on blood. The source of these receptors is a man aged 30 to 45 in good health.

CDR3 sequence reads: CASSLGPIRVEDEKLFF. The CDR3 region has the DNA TGTGCCAGCAGCTTAGGGCCCATCAGGGTTGAGGATGAAAAACTGTTTTTT. This rearrangement joins TRBV7-9 to TRBJ1-4, with a weak D call TRBD1 (5 bases). CDR1 is SEHNR and CDR2 is FQNEAQ in the germline V gene (reference sequence). The V end was cut by 1 base, the J end by 6 bases, with 18 bases between. The CDR3 is 17 amino acids.

This clonotype occurred many times. This chain joins TRBV28 and TRBJ2-1; 9 nucleotides align to TRBD2. V dropped 4 bases and J dropped 10; count of bases not matched to a gene: 17. CDR1 is MDHEN, CDR2 SYDVKM, per germline. CDR3 length: 17 amino acids. CDR3 nucleotide sequence: TGTGCCAGCAGTTGGATCTCATGGCGGGGGGGTTCCGGGGAGCAGTTCTTC. Protein: CASSWISWRGGSGEQFF.

This clonotype was counted a few times. The chain has TRBV5-8 and TRBJ1-2; TRBD1 might be the D (5 bases). Germline values: CDR1 SGHTS, CDR2 YDEGEE. The V end lost 4 bases, the J end lost 8 bases, and 9 bases lay between the germline ends. This CDR3 contains 11 residues. The CDR3 is CASSRQSGYTF. Here the CDR3 DNA reads TGTGCCAGCAGCCGACAGAGCGGCTACACCTTC.

This clonotype was seen a few times. The chain links TRBV4-2 to TRBJ2-5; the D is unclear. The DNA end is more similar to TRBJ2-7, so the J call may be wrong. The CDR3 length is 14 residues. Germline values: CDR1 LGHNA, CDR2 YNFKEQ. The CDR3 DNA sequence: TGTGCCAGCAGCCAAACCACCCAATTGGGCGAGCAGTACTTC. Its protein is CASSQTTQLGEQYF.

A remark on this clonotype: Sequence at one end of the junction differs from germline and may be a read error. The genes are TRBV5-1 and TRBJ2-3; a weak D match, TRBD2 (6 bases). Germline lookup yields CDR1 SGHRS and CDR2 YFSETQ. The CDR3 totals 14 residues. The CDR3 region has the DNA TGCGCCAGCAGCTTCGGGGGACGCAGCGATACGAAGTATTTT. This sequence encodes CASSFGGRSDTKYF.

V gene TRBV5-1 combines with J gene TRBJ1-1, with D possibly matching TRBD1 (5 bases). The CDR3 loop spans 15 amino acids. V was cut by 2 bases and J by 1 base, with 12 bases left in between. In germline, CDR1 is SGHRS, CDR2 YFSETQ. CDR3 region: CASSFLDTGNTEAFF. The CDR3 DNA sequence: TGCGCCAGCAGCTTCTTGGACACGGGGAACACTGAAGCTTTCTTT.

CDR3 DNA: TGCGCCAGCAGCCAGGATAGGGAGAGGACCTACGAGCAGTACTTC. Protein: CASSQDRERTYEQYF. The rearrangement uses TRBV4-1 and TRBJ2-7; D is possibly TRBD2 (5 bases). CDR3 length: 15 residues. In germline, CDR1 is MGHRA, CDR2 YSYEKL. V shed 3 bases and J shed 2 bases, with 14 bases lying between them.

This clonotype has only a few counts. The chain uses TRBV10-3 and TRBJ2-3, with D tentatively TRBD2 (5 bases). The germline V gene has CDR1 ENHRY and CDR2 SYGVKD. The germline V and J ends were trimmed by 5 bases and 4 bases, with 13 bases remaining between them. CDR3 length: 14 residues. The CDR3 loop is CAISLSAFPDTQYF. The CDR3 bases are TGTGCCATCAGTCTTAGCGCGTTCCCAGATACGCAGTATTTT.

In this sample, this clonotype turned up a few times. The V gene is TRBV20-1, the J gene TRBJ1-5, with D possibly matching TRBD1 (5 bases). This CDR3 spans 13 amino acids. The germline gives CDR1 DFQATT, CDR2 SNEGSKA (reference sequence). The germline V and J ends were trimmed by 3 bases and 3 bases, with 9 bases remaining between them. The CDR3 coding sequence is TGCAGTGCTAGTGAACAGGACAATCAGCCCCAGCATTTT. Amino acid sequence: CSASEQDNQPQHF.

This chain links TRBV28 with TRBJ2-3, with 8 bases fitting TRBD2. The germline V gene encodes CDR1 MDHEN and CDR2 SYDVKM. Trimming cost V 6 bases and J 5 bases; bases outside gene matches: 7. The CDR3 spans 14 residues. CDR3 sequence reads: CASRYSGVQDTQYF. CDR3 DNA: TGTGCCAGCAGGTATAGCGGGGTTCAAGATACGCAGTATTTT. Combining the CDR3 with reference TRBV28 and TRBJ2-3 gives the whole variable domain DVKVTQSSRYLVKRTGEKVFLECVQDMDHENMFWYRQDPGLGLRLIYFSYDVKMKEKGDIPEGYSVSREKKERFSLILESASTNQTSMYLCASRYSGVQDTQYFGPGTRLTVL.

This clonotype was counted a few times. CDR3 nucleotide sequence: TGTGCCAGCAGCCGCCGACTAGTTGAGGCCCAGTACTTC. Translation gives CASSRRLVEAQYF. V usage is TRBV7-2 and J usage is TRBJ2-5; D is possibly TRBD2 (6 bases). This CDR3 spans 13 amino acids. Trimming left V 5 bases short and J 9 bases short, with 16 bases between. CDR1 is SGHTA and CDR2 is FQGNSA in the germline V gene.

V usage is TRBV11-2 and J usage is TRBJ2-1; TRBD1 might be the D (6 bases). V dropped 5 bases and J dropped 7 bases, with 15 bases sitting between them. The length of the CDR3 is 14 residues. CDR1 is SGHAT and CDR2 is FQNNGV in the germline V gene. The DNA of the CDR3 is TGTGCCAGCAGCCCCCCCAGGGGCAGGAATGAGCAGTTCTTC. Translation: CASSPPRGRNEQFF.

V gene TRBV19 combines with J gene TRBJ1-5; D remains unclear. This CDR3 is 15 amino acids long. The germline V gene encodes CDR1 LNHDA and CDR2 SQIVND (reference sequence). The V end was cut by 1 base, the J end by 2 bases, with 9 bases between. For the CDR3, the DNA is TGTGCCAGTAGTATAGCGGGAGTGGGCAATCAGCCCCAGCATTTT. It specifies CASSIAGVGNQPQHF.

V and J are TRBV7-9 and TRBJ2-2; the D gene is possibly TRBD2 (6 bases). CDR1 and CDR2 (germline): SEHNR, FQNEAQ (reference sequence). V was clipped by 8 bases and J by 5 bases, with 15 bases between them. The CDR3 sequence is 14 residues long. Written as DNA, the CDR3 is TGTGCCAGCGTCACGGGACTCAGTACCGGGGAGCTGTTTTTT. Its translation: CASVTGLSTGELFF.

This clonotype was observed a handful of times. The V call is TRBV7-2, the J call TRBJ2-7; 8 bases are shared with TRBD1. CDR1 and CDR2 from the germline V gene are SGHTA and FQGNSA. Trimming removed 1 base from V and 5 bases from J; junction bases left unmatched: 10. There are 16 residues in the CDR3. Here the CDR3 DNA reads TGTGCCAGCAGCTTAGGAGGAGGCAGGGGGCACGACGAGCAGTACTTC. Translating gives CASSLGGGRGHDEQYF.

The chain uses TRBV2 and TRBJ2-1; D unclear. The CDR3 is 10 amino acids. Germline lookup yields CDR1 SNHLY and CDR2 FYNNEI. V lost 2 bases, J lost 10 bases, and 3 bases lay in between. CDR3 bases: TGTGCCAGCAGTGAACCAGAGCAGTTCTTC. It specifies CASSEPEQFF.

This chain links TRBV15 with TRBJ2-7; D is unclear. Trimming removed 5 bases at V and 3 bases at J, with 14 bases between. This CDR3 has 14 residues. Per the germline V gene, CDR1 is LNHNV and CDR2 is YYDKDF (reference sequence). DNA of the CDR3: TGTGCCACCAGCGTTTCCCCGGTTGGCTACGAGCAGTACTTC. Its translation is CATSVSPVGYEQYF.

This clonotype has more than one count but fewer than ten. This chain uses TRBV5-1 with TRBJ2-3; 7 nucleotides line up with TRBD1. Germline trimming cut 2 bases from V and 4 bases from J; bases unmatched to any gene: 4. This CDR3 comprises 14 residues. Germline-derived CDR1 and CDR2 are SGHRS and YFSETQ. The CDR3 reads CASSLLTGPDTQYF. The CDR3 coding sequence is TGCGCCAGCAGCTTATTGACAGGGCCAGATACGCAGTATTTT.

This clonotype was picked up one time. The CDR3 loop reads CASSDLGQNKKLFF. DNA for the CDR3: TGTGCCAGCAGTGACTTAGGACAGAACAAAAAACTGTTTTTT. The chain uses TRBV2 and TRBJ1-4, with D perhaps TRBD1 (6 bases). The length of the CDR3 is 14 residues. Looked up from germline, CDR1 is SNHLY and CDR2 is FYNNEI. V lost 3 bases to trimming and J lost 9 bases, with 14 bases between them.

With regard to this clonotype: The junction differs from germline at one of its ends, possibly a read error. The rearrangement joins TRBV7-7 to TRBJ2-3; tentative D call: TRBD1 (6 bases). The CDR3 covers 14 residues. Germline V gene data show CDR1 as SSHAT and CDR2 as FNYEAQ (reference sequence). CDR3 in amino acids: CASSVDRQADTQYF. The CDR3, as DNA: TGTGCTAGCAGCGTAGACAGGCAAGCGGATACGCAGTATTTT.

This clonotype has a count of ten or more. This chain uses TRBV6-6 with TRBJ1-2, with D tentatively TRBD1 (6 bases). In germline, CDR1 is MNHNY, CDR2 SVGAGI (reference sequence). There are 13 residues in the CDR3. V gave up 8 bases and J gave up 7 bases, with 17 bases separating them. The CDR3 is CASHWGQDGGYTF. The CDR3 bases are TGTGCCAGCCACTGGGGGCAAGACGGTGGCTACACCTTC.

This clonotype showed up just a few times. J is TRBJ2-4 and V is TRBV12-3 or TRBV12-4; D gene ambiguous. Trimming took off 6 bases at V and 13 bases at J, with 16 bases between the two ends. The length of the CDR3 is 12 residues. The DNA of the CDR3 is TGTGCCAGCAGCCCACTCATATATGAGCAGTACTTC. The encoded protein is CASSPLIYEQYF.

The rearrangement links TRBV7-2 to TRBJ2-4; 10 nucleotides agree with TRBD2. CDR1 is SGHTA, CDR2 FQGNSA, per germline. The V and J ends lost 5 bases and 4 bases, in that order; junction bases with no gene match: 8. The CDR3 has 16 amino acids. The CDR3 reads CASSITSGAIKNIQYF. CDR3 bases: TGTGCCAGCAGCATTACTAGCGGGGCTATAAAAAACATTCAGTACTTC.

The chain recombines TRBV7-2 with TRBJ1-4; no definite D call. The V gene's germline CDR1 is SGHTA and CDR2 FQGNSA. V lost 0 bases and J 2 bases, leaving 13 bases between the germline ends. The CDR3 is 17 amino acids. CDR3: CASSLALREATNEKLFF. Here the CDR3 DNA reads TGTGCCAGCAGCTTAGCGCTAAGGGAGGCGACTAATGAAAAACTGTTTTTT.

V gene TRBV2 combines with J gene TRBJ2-1; weak D call: TRBD1 (5 bases). CDR1 and CDR2 (germline): SNHLY, FYNNEI. The CDR3 is made up of 14 amino acids. Trimming cost V 7 bases and J 2 bases, with 12 bases left between them. CDR3 bases: TGTGCCAGCAAGGCAGGGTGGACCTACAATGAGCAGTTCTTC. It encodes CASKAGWTYNEQFF.

The chain links TRBV24-1 to TRBJ2-2; 11 positions match TRBD2. This CDR3 spans 15 amino acids. Trimming removed 9 bases from V and 1 base from J; junction bases left unmatched: 3. Per germline, CDR1 KGHDR and CDR2 SFDVKD. The CDR3 loop reads CATEGLAGNTGELFF. CDR3 bases: TGTGCCACCGAAGGACTAGCGGGGAACACCGGGGAGCTGTTTTTT.

This clonotype was picked up a small number of times. The chain carries TRBV4-2 and TRBJ2-3; D uncertain. The CDR3 extends over 13 amino acids. The germline gives CDR1 LGHNA, CDR2 YNFKEQ. Trimming removed 1 base from V and 4 bases from J, with 6 bases in between. CDR3 DNA: TGTGCCAGCAGCCAAGGAAACGCAGATACGCAGTATTTT. Translated, it gives CASSQGNADTQYF.